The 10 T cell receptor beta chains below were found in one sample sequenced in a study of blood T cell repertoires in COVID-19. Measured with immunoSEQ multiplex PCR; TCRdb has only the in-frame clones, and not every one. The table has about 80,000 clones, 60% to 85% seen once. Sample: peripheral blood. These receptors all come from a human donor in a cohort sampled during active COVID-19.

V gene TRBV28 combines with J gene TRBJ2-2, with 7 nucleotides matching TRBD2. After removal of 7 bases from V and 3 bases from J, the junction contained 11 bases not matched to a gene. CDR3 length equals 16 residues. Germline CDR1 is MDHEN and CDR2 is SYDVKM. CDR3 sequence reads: CASILGGRPDTGELFF. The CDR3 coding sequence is TGTGCCAGCATCCTGGGAGGGCGTCCGGACACCGGGGAGCTGTTTTTT. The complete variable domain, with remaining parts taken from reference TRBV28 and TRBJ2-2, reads DVKVTQSSRYLVKRTGEKVFLECVQDMDHENMFWYRQDPGLGLRLIYFSYDVKMKEKGDIPEGYSVSREKKERFSLILESASTNQTSMYLCASILGGRPDTGELFFGEGSRLTVL.

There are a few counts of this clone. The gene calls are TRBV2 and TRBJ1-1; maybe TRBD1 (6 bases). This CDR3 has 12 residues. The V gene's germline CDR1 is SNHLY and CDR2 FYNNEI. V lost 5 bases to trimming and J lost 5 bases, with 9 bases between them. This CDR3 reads CASSSRGTEAFF. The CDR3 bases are TGTGCCAGCAGTTCCAGGGGTACTGAAGCTTTCTTT.

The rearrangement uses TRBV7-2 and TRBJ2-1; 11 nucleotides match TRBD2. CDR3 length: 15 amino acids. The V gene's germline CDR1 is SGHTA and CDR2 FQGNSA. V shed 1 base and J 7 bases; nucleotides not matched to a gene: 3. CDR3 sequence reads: CASSLVGTSGNEQFF. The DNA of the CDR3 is TGTGCCAGCAGCTTAGTAGGGACTAGCGGAAATGAGCAGTTCTTC.

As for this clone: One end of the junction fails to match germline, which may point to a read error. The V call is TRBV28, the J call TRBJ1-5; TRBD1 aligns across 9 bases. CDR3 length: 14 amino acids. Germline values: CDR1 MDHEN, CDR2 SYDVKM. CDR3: CASRPGDREQHQHF. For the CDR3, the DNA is TGTGCCAGCAGACCGGGGGACAGGGAACAGCACCAGCATTTT. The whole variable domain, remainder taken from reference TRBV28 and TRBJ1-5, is DVKVTQSSRYLVKRTGEKVFLECVQDMDHENMFWYRQDPGLGLRLIYFSYDVKMKEKGDIPEGYSVSREKKERFSLILESASTNQTSMYLCASRPGDREQHQHFGDGTRLSIL.

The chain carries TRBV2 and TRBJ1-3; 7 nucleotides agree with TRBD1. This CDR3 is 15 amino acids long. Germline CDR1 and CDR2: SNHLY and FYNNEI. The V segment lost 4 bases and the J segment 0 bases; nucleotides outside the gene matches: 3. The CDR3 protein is CASSGDSFSGNTIYF. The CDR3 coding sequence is TGTGCCAGCAGTGGGGACAGCTTCTCTGGAAACACCATATATTTT. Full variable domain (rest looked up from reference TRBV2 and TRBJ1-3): EPEVTQTPSHQVTQMGQEVILRCVPISNHLYFYWYRQILGQKVEFLVSFYNNEISEKSEIFDDQFSVERPDGSNFTLKIRSTKLEDSAMYFCASSGDSFSGNTIYFGEGSWLTVV.

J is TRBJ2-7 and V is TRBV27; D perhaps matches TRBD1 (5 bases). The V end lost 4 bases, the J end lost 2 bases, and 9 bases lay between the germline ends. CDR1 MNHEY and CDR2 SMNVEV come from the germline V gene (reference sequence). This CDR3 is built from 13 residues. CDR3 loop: CASSYTTAYEQYF. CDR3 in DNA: TGTGCCAGCAGTTATACGACAGCCTACGAGCAGTACTTC.

The CDR3 DNA sequence: TGTGCCAGCACTAGCGGGGTCTACAATGAGCAGTTCTTC. This codes for CASTSGVYNEQFF. V usage is TRBV2 and J usage is TRBJ2-1, with 9 bases that match TRBD2. CDR1 is SNHLY, CDR2 FYNNEI, per germline. The CDR3 loop spans 13 amino acids. The V gene end was trimmed by 7 bases and the J gene end by 3 bases; junction bases not matched to a gene: 1.

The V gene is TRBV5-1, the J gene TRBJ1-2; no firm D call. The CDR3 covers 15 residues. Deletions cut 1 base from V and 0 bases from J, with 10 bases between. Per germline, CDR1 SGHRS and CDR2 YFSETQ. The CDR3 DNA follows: TGCGCCAGCAGCTTGTCTCCGGGAACTAACTATGGCTACACCTTC. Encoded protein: CASSLSPGTNYGYTF.

CDR3 residues: CASSIFGEAFF. The CDR3 DNA reads TGTGCCAGTAGTATTTTCGGTGAAGCTTTCTTT. The chain couples TRBV19 to TRBJ1-1; D not certain. The CDR3 extends over 11 amino acids. Germline V gives CDR1 LNHDA, CDR2 SQIVND (reference sequence). Trimming pared 3 bases from V and 7 bases from J, leaving 6 bases between. Together with reference TRBV19 and TRBJ1-1, the CDR3 gives the full variable domain: DGGITQSPKYLFRKEGQNVTLSCEQNLNHDAMYWYRQDPGQGLRLIYYSQIVNDFQKGDIAEGYSVSREKKESFPLTVTSAQKNPTAFYLCASSIFGEAFFGQGTRLTVV.

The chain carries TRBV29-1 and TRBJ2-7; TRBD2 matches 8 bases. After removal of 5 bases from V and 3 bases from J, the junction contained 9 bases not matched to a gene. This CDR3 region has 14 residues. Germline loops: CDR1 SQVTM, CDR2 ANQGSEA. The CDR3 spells CSVLPGLGNYEQYF. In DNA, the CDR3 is TGCAGCGTTTTACCGGGACTAGGGAACTACGAGCAGTACTTC.